One sample yielded the 4 T cell receptor beta chains listed below, sequenced in a study of T cell responses to AZD1222 COVID-19 vaccine. Measured with immunoSEQ multiplex PCR; TCRdb has only the in-frame clones, and not every one. This table holds about 120,000 clones, around 85% found once. The sample here was peripheral blood, taken on day 0 of MenACWY control vaccination. The receptors were gathered from an adult in good health.

About this clone: A junction end diverges from the germline sequence, so it may reflect a read error. The V and J genes are TRBV7-2 and TRBJ2-1; TRBD1 is a possible D gene (5 bases). There are 13 residues in the CDR3. Germline V gene data show CDR1 as SGHTA and CDR2 as FQGNSA. In DNA, the CDR3 is TGTGCCAGCAGTTTAGGACAATTCAATGAGCAGTTCTTC. Translating gives CASSLGQFNEQFF.

This sequence joins TRBV11-3 and TRBJ2-3, with D perhaps matching TRBD1 or TRBD2 (5 bases each). V dropped 1 base and J dropped 2 bases, with 7 bases sitting between them. The V gene's germline CDR1 is SGHNT and CDR2 YENEEA. The length of the CDR3 is 14 residues. CDR3 amino acids: CASSLGGNTDTQYF. CDR3 DNA: TGTGCCAGCAGCTTAGGGGGGAACACAGATACGCAGTATTTT.

The rearrangement links TRBV4-1 to TRBJ2-1; 7 bases match TRBD1. CDR3 length: 17 amino acids. The V and J ends lost 3 bases and 0 bases, in that order; junction bases with no gene match: 8. Looked up from germline, CDR1 is MGHRA and CDR2 is YSYEKL. The CDR3 bases are TGCGCCAGCAGCCAGGGGACAGTTTTCAGCTCCTACAATGAGCAGTTCTTC. Translating gives CASSQGTVFSSYNEQFF.

This clone was observed a single time. The gene calls are TRBV7-2 and TRBJ1-1; a weak D match, TRBD1 (5 bases). The ends were cut back, 1 base at V and 0 bases at J, with 9 bases in the middle. The CDR3 totals 15 residues. Germline V lookup: CDR1 SGHTA, CDR2 FQGNSA. The DNA of the CDR3 is TGTGCCAGCAGCTTAGGACAGTACATGAACACTGAAGCTTTCTTT. Residues: CASSLGQYMNTEAFF.